These 4 T cell receptor beta chains share one sample of origin, sequenced in a study of blood T cell repertoires in COVID-19. TCRdb keeps only in-frame clones here, not all; method: immunoSEQ multiplex PCR. The sample consists of 100,000 or so clones, approximately 86% of them appearing once. The sample consisted of peripheral blood. The receptors derive from a human donor in a cohort sampled during active COVID-19.

This CDR3 reads CASSQDPLEVETGELFF. CDR3 nucleotides: TGCGCCAGCAGCCAAGATCCCCTGGAGGTGGAAACCGGGGAGCTGTTTTTT. This rearrangement joins TRBV4-1 to TRBJ2-2; D may be TRBD2 (5 bases). Germline assignment: CDR1 MGHRA and CDR2 YSYEKL. Trimming pared 0 bases from V and 5 bases from J, leaving 16 bases between. The CDR3 consists of 17 residues.

The J gene is TRBJ1-1, the V gene TRBV27; 8 nucleotides align to TRBD1. The CDR3 length is 16 residues. V lost 10 bases, J lost 3 bases, and 16 bases stayed unmatched. Germline assignment: CDR1 MNHEY and CDR2 SMNVEV (reference sequence). The CDR3 DNA is TGTGCCACCAAACACAGGGGGGCCACAAAGCACACTGAAGCTTTCTTT. Encoded protein: CATKHRGATKHTEAFF.

The gene calls are TRBV4-1 and TRBJ2-7, with 7 bases that match TRBD2. Unmatched junction bases numbered 5, after V lost 1 base and J lost 2 bases. Germline V lookup: CDR1 MGHRA, CDR2 YSYEKL. CDR3 size: 15 residues. CDR3 bases: TGCGCCAGCAGCCAAGCGGGAGGTCGCACCTACGAGCAGTACTTC. It specifies CASSQAGGRTYEQYF.

J is TRBJ2-1 and V is TRBV7-9, with 15 bases lining up with TRBD2. The CDR3 contains 19 residues. J lost 2 bases, V lost 3 bases, and 8 bases had no gene match. The germline CDR1 and CDR2 sequences are SEHNR and FQNEAQ (reference sequence). CDR3 loop: CASSLHGLAGGGTYNEQFF. Here the CDR3 DNA reads TGTGCCAGCAGCTTGCACGGACTAGCGGGAGGGGGTACCTACAATGAGCAGTTCTTC. Drawing the rest from reference TRBV7-9 and TRBJ2-1, the complete variable domain is DTGVSQNPRHKITKRGQNVTFRCDPISEHNRLYWYRQTLGQGPEFLTYFQNEAQLEKSRLLSDRFSAERPKGSFSTLEIQRTEQGDSAMYLCASSLHGLAGGGTYNEQFFGPGTRLTVL.